This T cell receptor beta chain was documented in a study of OX40 agonist ivuxolimab in advanced cancers. Study-level information: Each dose-escalation patient presented with hepatocellular carcinoma, melanoma, renal cell or head and neck cancer. Study-wide findings and caveats: Dosing at 0.1 to 3.0 mg/kg was accompanied by clonal expansion of CD4+ and CD8+ blood T cells by week 6. More expanded clones were found, on average, in CD8+ than in CD4+ T cells.

As concerns this clone: Antigen specificity is unknown.

Trimming shortened V by 3 bases and J by 3 bases, and 8 bases separated the two germline ends. The CDR3 has 13 amino acids. Germline-derived CDR1 and CDR2 are WNHNN and SYGVQD (reference sequence). The method was immunoSEQ multiplex PCR; TCRdb's version includes in-frame clones alone and lacks a portion of them. The sample holds roughly 150,000 clones, around 94% seen once. The chain joins TRBV10-1 to TRBJ2-5; no reliable D call. This specimen consisted of CD4+ or CD8+ T cells sorted from blood, obtained in a trial of the OX40 agonist ivuxolimab. The TCR comes from an adult with an advanced solid tumor such as melanoma, head and neck, liver or kidney cancer. This CDR3 is CASSERVKETQYF. CDR3 sequence (DNA): TGCGCCAGCAGTGAACGGGTTAAAGAGACCCAGTACTTC.